This T cell receptor beta chain was obtained from a study of T cell clonotyping in hematopoietic cell transplantation. Per germline, CDR1 SGHRS and CDR2 YFSETQ. V was cut by 0 bases and J by 4 bases, with 11 bases left in between. CDR3 length: 15 residues. Method: immunoSEQ multiplex PCR; TCRdb's copy keeps in-frame clones and lacks some. The table includes just under 7,500 clones, more than 70% detected once. Time point indicated: recipient sample about 28 days before transplant, after cytoreduction. This TCR was recovered from a man aged 60-69 years with acute myeloid leukemia. Some clones in this sample may be carry-over from other donors' samples. The chain carries TRBV5-1 and TRBJ1-5; TRBD1 might be the D (5 bases). This sample comprised peripheral blood mononuclear cells, obtained before stem cell transplant. CDR3 sequence (DNA): TGCGCCAGCAGCTTGGCAGGGAGGTGGAATCAGCCCCAGCATTTT. This gives the protein CASSLAGRWNQPQHF.